One TCR beta chain is described in this entry. The antigen is unknown. The CDR3 extends over 16 amino acids. The V and J ends lost 4 bases and 4 bases respectively, with 17 bases between them. Germline CDR1 and CDR2: KGHDR and SFDVKD. This sample stems from a study of T cell responses to AZD1222 COVID-19 vaccine. The analysis combined second doses at about 4 or about 12 weeks. Findings and caveats of the study: Spike-specific TCR breadth and depth went up after people got two AZD1222 doses. A mostly white British donor set with more females was recruited, and clonal diversity was possibly underestimated.

Some clones are missing from TCRdb's copy, which holds only in-frame ones; the method was immunoSEQ multiplex PCR. The sample contains 90,000 to 95,000 clones, approximately 87% of which appear only once. The rearrangement joins TRBV24-1 to TRBJ2-3, with D possibly matching TRBD1 (7 bases). The starting material was peripheral blood, obtained 28 days after the second AZD1222 dose. The origin of this receptor is an adult who received the AZD1222 COVID-19 vaccine. CDR3 in DNA: TGTGCCACCAGTGACCCGGGGGACAGCTACCCAGATACGCAGTATTTT. The encoded protein is CATSDPGDSYPDTQYF.